The 19 T cell receptor beta chains given below trace back to one sample, sequenced in a study of T cells after yellow fever vaccination. TCRdb itself ran the 5' RACE reads through MiXCR, one entry per CDR3 protein. In the table there are tens of thousands of distinct CDR3 sequences, about 6.3% of which are singletons. Sequenced here: CD8+ T cells not binding an NS4B(214-222) dextramer, sorted from PBMCs, sampled about 41 days after the first yellow fever vaccination. These TCRs come from a man between 18 and 29 years old who received the YFV17D yellow fever vaccine.

This clonotype was recorded many times. This chain connects TRBV7-8 to TRBJ1-2, with a possible D match to TRBD1 (5 bases). In germline, CDR1 is SGHVS, CDR2 FQNEAQ. The CDR3 is made up of 15 amino acids. V was trimmed by 0 bases and J by 8 bases, leaving 16 bases between them. The CDR3 nucleotides read TGTGCCAGCAGCTTAGCCGCGGGGCCGGCGGGGGGCTACACCTTC. Translated: CASSLAAGPAGGYTF. Using reference TRBV7-8 and TRBJ1-2 for the parts outside the CDR3, the full variable domain is GAGVSQSPRYKVAKRGQDVALRCDPISGHVSLFWYQQALGQGPEFLTYFQNEAQLDKSGLPSDRFFAERPEGSVSTLKIQRTQQEDSAVYLCASSLAAGPAGGYTFGSGTRLTVV.

The chain recombines TRBV27 with TRBJ1-2, with a possible D match to TRBD1 (6 bases). Trimming cost V 0 bases and J 8 bases, with 10 bases left between them. This CDR3 is built from 13 residues. Germline V gives CDR1 MNHEY, CDR2 SMNVEV (reference sequence). CDR3 DNA sequence: TGTGCCAGCAGTTTATCCTCGGGGGGCGGCTACACCTTC. It is translated as CASSLSSGGGYTF.

In this sample, this clonotype turned up many times. The V call is TRBV20-1, the J call TRBJ1-5, with TRBD1 identical over 7 bases. This CDR3 contains 14 residues. CDR1 DFQATT and CDR2 SNEGSKA come from the germline V gene (reference sequence). With V trimmed by 5 bases and J by 2 bases, 6 bases remained unmatched. The CDR3 DNA sequence: TGCAGTGCTTATACCGGGACAGGCAATCAGCCCCAGCATTTT. Residues: CSAYTGTGNQPQHF.

This clonotype was observed many times. The chain uses TRBV4-1 and TRBJ2-5; a weak D match, TRBD1 (5 bases). V was trimmed by 2 bases and J by 4 bases, leaving 20 bases between them. The CDR3 totals 17 residues. CDR1 and CDR2 from the germline V gene are MGHRA and YSYEKL. For the CDR3, the DNA is TGCGCCAGCAGCCAATGGGGCCGTGACGACTCGGGAGAGACCCAGTACTTC. It yields the protein CASSQWGRDDSGETQYF.

This clonotype has more than one count but fewer than ten. The gene calls are TRBV7-9 and TRBJ2-1; 10 bases are shared with TRBD1. CDR1 is SEHNR and CDR2 is FQNEAQ in the germline V gene (reference sequence). Germline trimming cut 11 bases from V and 3 bases from J; bases unmatched to any gene: 13. The CDR3 is 16 residues long. This CDR3 is CARDVLGTGDYNEQFF. DNA for the CDR3: TGTGCCCGGGACGTGTTAGGGACAGGGGACTACAATGAGCAGTTCTTC.

The chain recombines TRBV7-6 with TRBJ1-2; no reliable D call. From germline, CDR1 is SGHVS and CDR2 FNYEAQ. V lost 2 bases to trimming and J lost 2 bases, with 15 bases between them. CDR3 size: 16 residues. The CDR3 DNA reads TGTGCCAGCAGCTTATCGGACCGGTCCCGGAACTATGGCTACACCTTC. It codes for CASSLSDRSRNYGYTF.

This clonotype was picked up many times. The J gene is TRBJ1-1, the V gene TRBV6-6; possibly TRBD1 for D (5 bases). Per germline, CDR1 MNHNY and CDR2 SVGAGI (reference sequence). The CDR3 sequence is 12 residues long. V dropped 9 bases and J dropped 3 bases, with 11 bases sitting between them. CDR3 loop: CASTGGYTEAFF. The CDR3 bases are TGTGCCAGTACAGGCGGATACACTGAAGCTTTCTTT.

This chain connects TRBV19 to TRBJ2-1; D unclear. CDR1 and CDR2 from the germline V gene are LNHDA and SQIVND (reference sequence). The CDR3 length is 13 residues. Deletions cut 3 bases from V and 6 bases from J, with 9 bases between. The CDR3 DNA sequence: TGTGCCAGTAGTATTGTAGCTCGCAATGAGCAGTTCTTC. This translates into CASSIVARNEQFF.

This clonotype was counted ten times or more. V is TRBV7-8 and J is TRBJ2-5, with 9 bases aligning to TRBD2. V shed 5 bases, J shed 3 bases, and the junction held 13 bases outside the gene matches. This CDR3 region has 17 residues. Germline lookup yields CDR1 SGHVS and CDR2 FQNEAQ. As DNA, the CDR3 is TGTGCCAGCAGCCCCGGAGTAGCGGGGGCTTTGGAAGAGACCCAGTACTTC. It codes for CASSPGVAGALEETQYF.

This clonotype was seen ten or more times. This chain joins TRBV12-3 or TRBV12-4 and TRBJ2-3; no clear D. This CDR3 comprises 13 residues. Between the trimmed V and J ends, which lost 6 bases and 0 bases, there was a span of 7 bases. CDR3 residues: CASSLGSTDTQYF. For the CDR3, the DNA is TGTGCCAGCAGCCTGGGGAGCACAGATACGCAGTATTTT.

This sequence joins TRBV7-8 and TRBJ2-7; perhaps TRBD2 as D (5 bases). V lost 1 base to trimming and J lost 0 bases, with 13 bases between them. Per the germline V gene, CDR1 is SGHVS and CDR2 is FQNEAQ. This CDR3 is built from 16 residues. CDR3 in amino acids: CASSLGRGGSSYEQYV. In DNA form, the CDR3 reads TGTGCCAGCAGCTTAGGGCGAGGTGGGAGCTCCTACGAGCAGTACGTC.

The chain employs TRBV5-1 and TRBJ2-7, with TRBD1 matching over 12 bases. The V gene's germline CDR1 is SGHRS and CDR2 YFSETQ. This CDR3 has 17 amino acids. The V and J ends lost 3 bases and 3 bases, in that order; junction bases with no gene match: 10. CDR3 protein: CASSYPTGTGGLYEQYF. The DNA for the CDR3 is TGCGCCAGCAGCTACCCAACCGGGACAGGGGGCCTCTACGAGCAGTACTTC. Full variable domain (outside the CDR3, taken from reference TRBV5-1 and TRBJ2-7): KAGVTQTPRYLIKTRGQQVTLSCSPISGHRSVSWYQQTPGQGLQFLFEYFSETQRNKGNFPGRFSGRQFSNSRSEMNVSTLELGDSALYLCASSYPTGTGGLYEQYFGPGTRLTVT.

The chain carries TRBV4-1 and TRBJ2-7; 8 positions agree with TRBD2. The CDR3 spans 16 residues. V shed 3 bases and J 0 bases; nucleotides not matched to a gene: 7. Germline values: CDR1 MGHRA, CDR2 YSYEKL. The CDR3 protein is CASSQGGAGGSYEQYF. DNA for the CDR3: TGCGCCAGCAGCCAGGGCGGGGCGGGGGGCTCCTACGAGCAGTACTTC.

CDR3 in DNA: TGCGCCAGCAGCCAAGCGGCAGCGGGGGGGTTATACAATGAGCAGTTCTTC. It translates to CASSQAAAGGLYNEQFF. This chain uses TRBV4-3 with TRBJ2-1; 10 bases are a match to TRBD2. Trimming cost V 1 base and J 4 bases; bases outside gene matches: 7. Germline CDR1 reads LGHNA; CDR2 reads YSLEER. The CDR3 consists of 17 residues.

The chain carries TRBV30 and TRBJ1-2; no firm D call. CDR1 GTSNPN and CDR2 SVGIG come from the germline V gene (reference sequence). The ends were cut back, 0 bases at V and 8 bases at J, with 10 bases in the middle. This CDR3 is 12 amino acids long. The CDR3 sequence: CAWSVGPLGYTF. The CDR3 DNA sequence: TGTGCCTGGAGTGTAGGTCCCCTAGGCTACACCTTC.

The sample holds many counts of this clonotype. This chain links TRBV10-3 with TRBJ2-1; TRBD1 agrees at 8 bases. The CDR3 runs to 13 residues. J lost 7 bases, V lost 7 bases, and 6 bases had no gene match. Germline V gene data show CDR1 as ENHRY and CDR2 as SYGVKD. This chain's CDR3 is CAITLDRGNEQFF. The CDR3 DNA sequence: TGTGCCATCACCTTAGACAGGGGAAATGAGCAGTTCTTC.

In its sample, this clonotype was seen many times. The chain has TRBV7-9 and TRBJ2-2; 7 bases fit TRBD1. V trimming: 4 bases; J trimming: 4 bases; junction bases outside the gene matches: 9. The CDR3 length is 16 residues. Germline V gives CDR1 SEHNR, CDR2 FQNEAQ (reference sequence). The CDR3 nucleotides read TGTGCCAGCAGCTCCCGGGACAGTTGGTTCACCGGGGAGCTGTTTTTT. Translation gives CASSSRDSWFTGELFF.

This clonotype was counted at least ten times. The chain combines TRBV6-4 with TRBJ1-1, with D possibly matching TRBD1 (5 bases). Germline V gene sequence: CDR1 MRHNA, CDR2 SNTAGT. The CDR3 contains 13 residues. V was pared by 5 bases and J by 4 bases, with 11 bases between. The DNA of the CDR3 is TGTGCCAGCAGTCCCTTTGGGGGCACTGAAGCTTTCTTT. This sequence encodes CASSPFGGTEAFF.

This clonotype has a count of ten or more. This sequence joins TRBV6-5 and TRBJ1-1; D remains ambiguous. The CDR3 has 15 residues. Germline V CDR1 and CDR2: MNHEY, SVGAGI. Trimming shortened V by 0 bases and J by 1 base, and 9 bases separated the two germline ends. The CDR3 nucleotides read TGTGCCAGCAGTTACTCGATTCAGCAGAACACTGAAGCTTTCTTT. This codes for CASSYSIQQNTEAFF.